This T cell receptor (beta chain) was observed in a study of T cells in Graves' hyperthyroidism and ophthalmopathy. With V trimmed by 4 bases and J by 2 bases, 10 bases remained unmatched. There are 17 residues in the CDR3. Germline V gives CDR1 LNHDA, CDR2 SQIVND (reference sequence). The authors took PBMCs from 10 ml fresh peripheral blood. Researchers amplified the TCR beta CDR3 regions from RNA transcripts. When the TCR CDR3 underwent first-round RT-PCR, the HTBI primer set was used. TCRdb independently ran MiXCR on the multiplex PCR reads; one entry per CDR3 protein. The sample lists about 720,000 distinct CDR3 sequences, approximately 16% occurring once. This clonotype was detected a few times.

Sequenced: blood. J is TRBJ1-5 and V is TRBV19; 8 positions agree with TRBD1. This TCR derives from a man aged 18 to 30 with Graves' hyperthyroidism. Here the CDR3 reads CASSTETSDRGNQPQHF. DNA of the CDR3: TGTGCCAGTAGTACCGAGACGTCGGACAGGGGCAATCAGCCCCAGCATTTT.